This TCR beta chain was sequenced in a study of control samples from healthy donors and cancer patients. Sequenced by immunoSEQ multiplex PCR; TCRdb stores in-frame clones only, minus some. The profile covers roughly 130,000 clones, with 85% to 95% appearing a single time and 1.7% taken by the ten largest. Trimming pared 4 bases from V and 2 bases from J, leaving 11 bases between. This CDR3 is built from 14 residues. Looked up from germline, CDR1 is SGDLS and CDR2 is YYNGEE. This receptor was identified in a man aged 45-65 years with head and neck cancer. This chain links TRBV9 with TRBJ2-3; D gene ambiguous. The material sequenced was PBMCs. The CDR3 region has the DNA TGTGCCAGCAGCTACGACTTGTCCACAGATACGCAGTATTTT. Translated, it gives CASSYDLSTDTQYF.